One and the same sample provided the 24 T cell receptor beta chains below, sequenced in a study of T-cell reconstitution after alpha-beta-depleted transplantation in children. Unique molecular identifiers were used in preparing the TCRbeta library. TCRdb called the PCR reads again in MiXCR, with one record for every CDR3 protein. This table holds 230,000 or so distinct CDR3 sequences, about 12% found once. Sequences were derived from PBMCs from the stem cell graft donor, sampled from the stem cell graft. These receptor sequences come from a human donor who donated a stem cell graft to a child with acute lymphoblastic leukemia.

This clonotype was counted at least ten times. The J gene is TRBJ1-3, the V gene TRBV5-6; D gene ambiguous. V lost 4 bases and J lost 2, with 10 bases in between. This CDR3 has 14 residues. Germline CDR1 SGHDT, CDR2 YYEEEE. The CDR3 nucleotides read TGTGCCAGCAGCATGAGGGTAGCTGGAAACACCATATATTTT. It is translated as CASSMRVAGNTIYF.

This clonotype showed up many times. The V and J genes are TRBV20-1 and TRBJ1-1; D may be TRBD1 (5 bases). CDR1 and CDR2 (germline): DFQATT, SNEGSKA (reference sequence). CDR3 length: 13 amino acids. V shed 4 bases and J shed 5 bases, with 14 bases lying between them. The CDR3 region has the DNA TGCAGTGCTATCTTTCGGGGACTGACTGAAGCTTTCTTT. This sequence encodes CSAIFRGLTEAFF.

This clonotype has a count of ten or more. The rearrangement joins TRBV20-1 to TRBJ1-4; D not certain. CDR3 length equals 16 residues. Per the germline V gene, CDR1 is DFQATT and CDR2 is SNEGSKA (reference sequence). The germline V and J ends were trimmed by 1 base and 2 bases, with 14 bases remaining between them. In DNA, the CDR3 is TGCAGTGCTAGAGTTCCATCTAGGAAGACTAATGAAAAACTGTTTTTT. Protein product: CSARVPSRKTNEKLFF.

This clonotype has ten or more counts. CDR3 residues: CSASSGTGGQETQYF. The CDR3 DNA is TGCAGTGCTAGCTCCGGGACAGGGGGACAAGAGACCCAGTACTTC. The genes are TRBV20-1 and TRBJ2-5; TRBD1 agrees at 11 bases. This CDR3 has 15 amino acids. CDR1 is DFQATT and CDR2 is SNEGSKA in the germline V gene (reference sequence). Trimming removed 3 bases from V and 2 bases from J; junction bases left unmatched: 5.

This clonotype was recorded at least ten times. This chain connects TRBV7-9 to TRBJ2-1; 8 bases are a match to TRBD2. In germline, CDR1 is SEHNR, CDR2 FQNEAQ (reference sequence). Unmatched junction bases numbered 9, after V lost 3 bases and J lost 5 bases. CDR3 size: 16 residues. The CDR3 protein is CASSFVGSGANNEQFF. The CDR3 DNA is TGTGCCAGCAGCTTTGTAGGTAGCGGGGCAAACAATGAGCAGTTCTTC. The full variable domain, completed using reference TRBV7-9 and TRBJ2-1, is DTGVSQNPRHKITKRGQNVTFRCDPISEHNRLYWYRQTLGQGPEFLTYFQNEAQLEKSRLLSDRFSAERPKGSFSTLEIQRTEQGDSAMYLCASSFVGSGANNEQFFGPGTRLTVL.

In this sample, this clonotype turned up many times. The rearrangement uses TRBV5-1 and TRBJ2-3, with D perhaps matching TRBD2 (6 bases). There are 17 residues in the CDR3. V shed 4 bases and J shed 4 bases, with 22 bases lying between them. Germline V gene sequence: CDR1 SGHRS, CDR2 YFSETQ. The DNA of the CDR3 is TGCGCCAGCAGCCCGGGGGTCCTGCGAAATGGCGCAGATACGCAGTATTTT. Protein product: CASSPGVLRNGADTQYF.

This clonotype was counted many times. This chain connects TRBV7-8 to TRBJ2-3; 10 bases are shared with TRBD1. The length of the CDR3 is 15 residues. Germline loops: CDR1 SGHVS, CDR2 FQNEAQ. J gave up 4 bases and V 4 bases, and 5 bases lay outside the gene matches. The CDR3: CASSYGTGAADTQYF. In DNA form, the CDR3 reads TGTGCCAGCAGCTATGGGACAGGGGCCGCAGATACGCAGTATTTT.

In this sample, this clonotype turned up many times. This rearrangement joins TRBV20-1 to TRBJ2-7; 9 nucleotides match TRBD2. The V gene end was trimmed by 4 bases and the J gene end by 7 bases; junction bases not matched to a gene: 8. There are 13 residues in the CDR3. In germline, CDR1 is DFQATT, CDR2 SNEGSKA (reference sequence). CDR3 sequence reads: CSAMAGGPGEQYF. CDR3 sequence (DNA): TGCAGTGCTATGGCGGGAGGGCCGGGTGAGCAGTACTTC.

This clonotype came up many times. The chain has TRBV6-5 and TRBJ2-5; unclear D gene. V was shortened by 8 bases and J by 6 bases, with 13 bases between the two germline ends. The CDR3 totals 12 residues. Germline V gene lookup returns CDR1 MNHEY and CDR2 SVGAGI. The CDR3 protein is CASGVPGKTQYF. The CDR3 region has the DNA TGTGCCAGCGGTGTTCCTGGGAAGACCCAGTACTTC.

The chain combines TRBV7-2 with TRBJ2-7, with 9 bases identical to TRBD2. The V segment lost 3 bases and the J segment 3 bases; nucleotides outside the gene matches: 3. The CDR3 covers 14 residues. CDR1 and CDR2 from the germline V gene are SGHTA and FQGNSA. The CDR3 region is CASSFLAGDYEQYF. Written as DNA, the CDR3 is TGTGCCAGCAGCTTCTTAGCGGGAGACTACGAGCAGTACTTC.

A few counts support this clonotype. The V and J genes are TRBV28 and TRBJ2-5; 9 bases fit TRBD2. Per germline, CDR1 MDHEN and CDR2 SYDVKM. After removal of 6 bases from V and 12 bases from J, the junction contained 17 bases not matched to a gene. The CDR3 consists of 15 residues. The DNA of the CDR3 is TGTGCCAGCAGCATCGGGGGGGAGCGGGGGGCCACAAAGTACTTC. The encoded protein is CASSIGGERGATKYF.

This clonotype was seen repeatedly, ten times or more. The rearrangement joins TRBV5-1 to TRBJ2-1; 15 nucleotides align to TRBD2. Germline V gene lookup returns CDR1 SGHRS and CDR2 YFSETQ. The CDR3 loop spans 21 amino acids. V gave up 1 base and J gave up 1 base; unmatched junction bases: 12. Here the CDR3 DNA reads TGCGCCAGCAGCTTGCCGCGGAGTGGACTAGCGGGAGGGCGGTCCTACAATGAGCAGTTCTTC. It yields the protein CASSLPRSGLAGGRSYNEQFF.

This clonotype was found many times. The rearrangement joins TRBV27 to TRBJ2-3; D gene unclear. Germline lookup yields CDR1 MNHEY and CDR2 SMNVEV (reference sequence). This CDR3 has 16 amino acids. With 2 bases removed from V and 6 bases from J, the gap between germline ends came to 18 bases. The CDR3 is CASSLDIVPPRDTQYF. In DNA, the CDR3 is TGTGCCAGCAGTTTAGACATCGTCCCTCCACGGGATACGCAGTATTTT.

This clonotype is categorized as medium-sized (0.01 to 0.1%). The chain joins TRBV6-2 or TRBV6-3 to TRBJ2-1; D perhaps matches TRBD2 (5 bases). The ends were cut back, 6 bases at V and 5 bases at J, with 14 bases in the middle. The length of the CDR3 is 14 residues. Germline V gene sequence: CDR1 MNHEY, CDR2 SVGEGT. CDR3 nucleotides: TGTGCCAGCAGACATGTTTCGGGAAACAATGAGCAGTTCTTC. Translating gives CASRHVSGNNEQFF.

The table lists this clonotype with many counts. This chain uses TRBV11-2 with TRBJ2-2; 9 bases are shared with TRBD2. V was clipped by 5 bases and J by 6 bases; unmatched bases: 7. Germline V gene lookup returns CDR1 SGHAT and CDR2 FQNNGV. The CDR3 length is 15 residues. The CDR3 DNA reads as TGTGCCAGCAGCCGTAATAGCGGGAGAGCCGGGGAGCTGTTTTTT. Its protein product is CASSRNSGRAGELFF.

This clonotype was detected only a few times. The chain carries TRBV5-6 and TRBJ1-5; D is unresolved. CDR1 and CDR2 (germline): SGHDT, YYEEEE. Trimming took 2 bases from V and 5 from J, leaving 5 bases between them. The CDR3 covers 12 residues. CDR3 amino acids: CASSFKDQPQHF. The CDR3 nucleotides read TGTGCCAGCAGCTTCAAAGATCAGCCCCAGCATTTT.

There are many counts of this clonotype. The V and J genes are TRBV6-5 and TRBJ1-6; possibly TRBD1 for D (5 bases). CDR3 length: 15 residues. With 4 bases removed from V and 4 bases from J, the gap between germline ends came to 11 bases. Germline loops: CDR1 MNHEY, CDR2 SVGAGI. In nucleotides, the CDR3 is TGTGCCAGCAGTTCGGGGACCGGGTATAATTCACCCCTCCACTTT. Its protein product is CASSSGTGYNSPLHF.

This clonotype showed up many times. This chain uses TRBV4-2 with TRBJ2-1, with 8 bases that match TRBD1. CDR1 is LGHNA, CDR2 YNFKEQ, per germline. J gave up 7 bases and V 5 bases, and 16 bases lay outside the gene matches. The CDR3 loop spans 17 amino acids. Written as DNA, the CDR3 is TGTGCCAGCAGCACCCAAGACAGGGGTTCGAATTGGAATGAGCAGTTCTTC. Its protein product is CASSTQDRGSNWNEQFF.

This clonotype occurred many times. The chain combines TRBV10-3 with TRBJ2-2; 7 nucleotides line up with TRBD1. V trimming: 6 bases; J trimming: 1 base; junction bases outside the gene matches: 2. Germline V gene data show CDR1 as ENHRY and CDR2 as SYGVKD. The length of the CDR3 is 14 residues. The CDR3 here is CAISGTENTGELFF. As DNA, the CDR3 is TGTGCCATCAGCGGGACAGAGAACACCGGGGAGCTGTTTTTT.

The V call is TRBV20-1, the J call TRBJ2-5; possibly TRBD2 for D (5 bases). The CDR3 extends over 11 amino acids. The germline V gene encodes CDR1 DFQATT and CDR2 SNEGSKA (reference sequence). V was clipped by 0 bases and J by 11 bases, with 10 bases between them. The CDR3: CSARERREQYF. CDR3 nucleotide sequence: TGCAGTGCTAGAGAACGACGGGAACAGTACTTC.

This clonotype was detected many times. The chain carries TRBV5-1 and TRBJ2-7; TRBD1 might be the D (6 bases). CDR1 SGHRS and CDR2 YFSETQ come from the germline V gene. The CDR3 extends over 13 amino acids. Trimming left V 4 bases short and J 5 bases short, with 13 bases between. For the CDR3, the DNA is TGCGCCAGCAGCCTAACAGGGATCCACGAGCAGTACTTC. This sequence encodes CASSLTGIHEQYF.

This clonotype was observed at least ten times. This chain's CDR3 is CASSIAAGDYNEQFF. As DNA, the CDR3 is TGTGCCAGTAGTATAGCAGCGGGGGACTACAATGAGCAGTTCTTC. V usage is TRBV19 and J usage is TRBJ2-1; TRBD2 matches at 8 bases. There are 15 residues in the CDR3. V lost 1 base and J lost 3; bases outside the gene matches: 2. The germline gives CDR1 LNHDA, CDR2 SQIVND (reference sequence).

There are many counts of this clonotype. The gene calls are TRBV5-6 and TRBJ2-3, with a tentative D call TRBD1 (6 bases). The V end lost 2 bases, the J end lost 2 bases, and 9 bases lay between the germline ends. The CDR3 contains 14 residues. Germline CDR1 SGHDT, CDR2 YYEEEE. The DNA for the CDR3 is TGTGCCAGCAGCTTAACAGGGCCCACAGATACGCAGTATTTT. Protein: CASSLTGPTDTQYF.

The gene calls are TRBV15 and TRBJ1-2; D is perhaps TRBD1 (5 bases). Trimming cost V 7 bases and J 8 bases, with 23 bases left between them. CDR1 and CDR2 from the germline V gene are LNHNV and YYDKDF (reference sequence). This CDR3 comprises 15 residues. CDR3 in amino acids: CATKAGDLRTWGYTF. The DNA for the CDR3 is TGTGCCACCAAGGCCGGGGACCTTCGGACTTGGGGCTACACCTTC.